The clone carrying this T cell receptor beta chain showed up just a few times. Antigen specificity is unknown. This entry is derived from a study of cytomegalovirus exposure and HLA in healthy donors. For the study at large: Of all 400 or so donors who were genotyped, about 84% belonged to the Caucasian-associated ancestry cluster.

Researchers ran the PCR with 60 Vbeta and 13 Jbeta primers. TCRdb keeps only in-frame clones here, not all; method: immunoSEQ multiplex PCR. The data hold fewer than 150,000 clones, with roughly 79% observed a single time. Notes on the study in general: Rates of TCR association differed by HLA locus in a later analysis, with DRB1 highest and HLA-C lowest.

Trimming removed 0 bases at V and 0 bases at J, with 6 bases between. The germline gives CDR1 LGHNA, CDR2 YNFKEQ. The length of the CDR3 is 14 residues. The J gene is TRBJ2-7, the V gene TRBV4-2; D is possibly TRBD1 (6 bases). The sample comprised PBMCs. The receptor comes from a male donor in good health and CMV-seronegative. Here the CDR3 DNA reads TGTGCCAGCAGCCAAGAGGACAGCTCCTACGAGCAGTACTTC. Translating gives CASSQEDSSYEQYF.